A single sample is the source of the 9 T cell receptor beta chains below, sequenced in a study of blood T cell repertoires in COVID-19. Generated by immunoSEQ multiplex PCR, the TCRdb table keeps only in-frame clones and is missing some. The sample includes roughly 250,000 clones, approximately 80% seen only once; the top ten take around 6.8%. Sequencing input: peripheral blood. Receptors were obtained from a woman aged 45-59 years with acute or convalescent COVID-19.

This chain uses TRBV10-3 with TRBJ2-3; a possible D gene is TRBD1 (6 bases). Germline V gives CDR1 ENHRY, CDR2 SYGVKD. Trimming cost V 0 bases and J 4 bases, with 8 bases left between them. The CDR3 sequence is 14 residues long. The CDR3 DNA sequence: TGTGCCATCAGTGAGTCACCAGGGGCAGATACGCAGTATTTT. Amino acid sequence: CAISESPGADTQYF.

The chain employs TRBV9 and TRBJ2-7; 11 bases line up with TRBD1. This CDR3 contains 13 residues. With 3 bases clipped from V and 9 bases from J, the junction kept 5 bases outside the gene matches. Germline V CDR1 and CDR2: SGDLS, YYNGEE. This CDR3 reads CASSDGQGAGQYF. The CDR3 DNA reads TGTGCCAGCAGCGACGGACAGGGGGCGGGGCAGTACTTC.

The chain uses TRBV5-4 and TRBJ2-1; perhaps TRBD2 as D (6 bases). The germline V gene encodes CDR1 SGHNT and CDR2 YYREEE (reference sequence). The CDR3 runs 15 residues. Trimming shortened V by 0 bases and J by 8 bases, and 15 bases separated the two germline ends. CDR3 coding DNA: TGTGCCAGCAGCTTGGGTCAGGCAGGGAGGTATGAGCAGTTCTTC. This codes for CASSLGQAGRYEQFF.

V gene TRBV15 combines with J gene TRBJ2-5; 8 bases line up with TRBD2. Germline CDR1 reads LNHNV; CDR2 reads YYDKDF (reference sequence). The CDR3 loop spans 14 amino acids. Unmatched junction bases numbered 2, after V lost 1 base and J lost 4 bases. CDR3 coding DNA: TGTGCCACCAGCAGAGCCGGACTAGCAGAGACCCAGTACTTC. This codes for CATSRAGLAETQYF.

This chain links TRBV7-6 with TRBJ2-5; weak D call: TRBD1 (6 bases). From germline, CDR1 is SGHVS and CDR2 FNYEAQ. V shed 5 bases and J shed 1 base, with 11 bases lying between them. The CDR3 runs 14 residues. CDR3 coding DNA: TGTGCCAGCAGCGTTCAACAGGGCCAAGAGACCCAGTACTTC. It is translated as CASSVQQGQETQYF.

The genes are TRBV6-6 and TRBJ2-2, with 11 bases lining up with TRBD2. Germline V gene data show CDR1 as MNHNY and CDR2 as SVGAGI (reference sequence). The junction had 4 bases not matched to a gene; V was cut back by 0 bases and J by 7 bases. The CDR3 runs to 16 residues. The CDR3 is CASSYSTSGRVGELFF. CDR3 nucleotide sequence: TGTGCCAGCAGTTACTCAACTAGCGGGAGAGTCGGGGAGCTGTTTTTT.

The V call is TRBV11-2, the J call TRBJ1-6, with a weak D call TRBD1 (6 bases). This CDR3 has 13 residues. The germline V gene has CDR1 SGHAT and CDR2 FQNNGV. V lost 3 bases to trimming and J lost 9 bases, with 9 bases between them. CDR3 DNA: TGTGCCAGCAGCTTTGGGGGCCGTTCACCCCTCCACTTT. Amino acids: CASSFGGRSPLHF.

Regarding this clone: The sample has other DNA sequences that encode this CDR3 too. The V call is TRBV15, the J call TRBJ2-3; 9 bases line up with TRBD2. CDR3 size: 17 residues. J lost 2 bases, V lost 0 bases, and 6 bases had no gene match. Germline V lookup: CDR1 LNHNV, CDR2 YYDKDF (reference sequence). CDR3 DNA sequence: TGTGCCACCAGCAGAGACGGGGCGGGGGGGAACACAGATACGCAGTATTTT. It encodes CATSRDGAGGNTDTQYF. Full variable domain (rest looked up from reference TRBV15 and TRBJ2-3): DAMVIQNPRYQVTQFGKPVTLSCSQTLNHNVMYWYQQKSSQAPKLLFHYYDKDFNNEADTPDNFQSRRPNTSFCFLDIRSPGLGDTAMYLCATSRDGAGGNTDTQYFGPGTRLTVL.

The CDR3 here is CASSLDSVVRGFGLVGYTF. DNA of the CDR3: TGTGCCAGCAGCTTGGATTCAGTGGTGCGCGGGTTCGGACTAGTTGGCTACACCTTC. J is TRBJ1-2 and V is TRBV5-5; no clear D gene. The CDR3 has 19 residues. V was trimmed by 0 bases and J by 7 bases, leaving 28 bases between them. The V gene's germline CDR1 is SGHKS and CDR2 YYEKEE (reference sequence).